This T cell receptor (beta chain) derives from a study of T cells in Graves' hyperthyroidism and ophthalmopathy. Study in general: Initial diagnosis, before any treatment, was when peripheral blood was collected.

Amplification targeted TCR beta CDR3 regions from RNA transcripts. In the first-round RT-PCR of the TCR CDR3, the HTBI primer set was used. A single record per CDR3 protein comes from TCRdb applying MiXCR to the multiplex PCR reads. The sample has approximately 620,000 distinct CDR3 sequences, approximately 15% seen once. Many counts were recorded for this clonotype. With 6 bases removed from V and 11 bases from J, the gap between germline ends came to 19 bases. CDR3 length equals 12 residues. Germline lookup yields CDR1 GTSNPN and CDR2 SVGIG (reference sequence). Orbital computed tomography and thyroid ultrasound, together with serum TRAb and thyroxine and clinical symptoms, were used for diagnoses.

Material for sequencing was blood. V usage is TRBV30 and J usage is TRBJ1-1; the D is unclear. This clonotype originated in a woman in her thirties with Graves' hyperthyroidism that later progressed to Graves' ophthalmopathy. The DNA for the CDR3 is TGTGCCTGTCACGTTGGGAACCGAATGGCTTTCTTT. Translated: CACHVGNRMAFF.